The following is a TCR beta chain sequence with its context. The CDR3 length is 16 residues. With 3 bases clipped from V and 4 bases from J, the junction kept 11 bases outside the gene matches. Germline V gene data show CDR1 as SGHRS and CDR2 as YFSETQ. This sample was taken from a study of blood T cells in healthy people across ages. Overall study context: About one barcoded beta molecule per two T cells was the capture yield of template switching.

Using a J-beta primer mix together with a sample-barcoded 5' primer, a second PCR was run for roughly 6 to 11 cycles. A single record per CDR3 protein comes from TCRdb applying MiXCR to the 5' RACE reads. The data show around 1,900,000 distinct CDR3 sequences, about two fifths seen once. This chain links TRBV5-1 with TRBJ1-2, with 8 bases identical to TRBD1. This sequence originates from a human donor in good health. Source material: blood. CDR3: CASSSSSGTGLYGYTF. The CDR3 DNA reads TGCGCCAGCAGCTCCTCCTCCGGGACAGGTCTCTATGGCTACACCTTC.